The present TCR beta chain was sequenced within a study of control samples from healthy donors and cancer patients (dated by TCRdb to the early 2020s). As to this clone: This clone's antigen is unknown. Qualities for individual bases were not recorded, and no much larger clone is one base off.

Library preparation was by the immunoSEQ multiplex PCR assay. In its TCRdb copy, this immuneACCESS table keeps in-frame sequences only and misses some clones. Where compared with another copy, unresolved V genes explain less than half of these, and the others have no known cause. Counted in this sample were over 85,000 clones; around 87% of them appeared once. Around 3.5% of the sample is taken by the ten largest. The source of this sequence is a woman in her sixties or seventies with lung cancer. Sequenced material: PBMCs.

The CDR3 corresponds to CASSQQRGSNEQFF. The nucleotide sequence is given as TGTGCCAGTAGTCAACAGCGGGGAAGCAATGAGCAGTTCTTC. The rearrangement joined TRBV19 to TRBJ2-1, and 7 junction bases match TRBD2. V has 5 bases trimmed and J has 6 bases trimmed; junction bases matching no gene number 7. From the cysteine through the phenylalanine, the CDR3 covers 14 amino acids. This entry keeps only the CDR3 DNA: 42 bases, framed from base 1. According to the germline V gene (reference sequence), CDR1 reads LNHDA and CDR2 reads SQIVND.